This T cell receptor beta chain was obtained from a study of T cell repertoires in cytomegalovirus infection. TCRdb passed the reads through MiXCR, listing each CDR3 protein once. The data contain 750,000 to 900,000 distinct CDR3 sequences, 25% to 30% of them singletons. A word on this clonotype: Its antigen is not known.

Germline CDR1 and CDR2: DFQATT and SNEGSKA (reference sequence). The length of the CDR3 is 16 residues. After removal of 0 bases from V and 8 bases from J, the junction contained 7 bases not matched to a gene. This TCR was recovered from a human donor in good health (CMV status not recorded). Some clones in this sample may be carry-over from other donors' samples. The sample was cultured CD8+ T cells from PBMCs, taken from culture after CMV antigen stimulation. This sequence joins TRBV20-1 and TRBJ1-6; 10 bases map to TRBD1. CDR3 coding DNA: TGCAGTGCTAGAGATTCCCTGACAGGGGGCCATTCACCCCTCCACTTT. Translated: CSARDSLTGGHSPLHF.